This TCR beta chain is from a study of shared clonotypes between healthy human individuals. At the level of the study: Researchers drew samples from two women and a few men aged 18 to 49. A donor's plate count was three for CD4 naive and three for CD4 memory; CD8 naive had two and CD8 memory one.

As defined, naive CD8 cells were CD45RO-negative and positively selected for CCR7, with terminally differentiated effector memory CD45RA+ cells excluded. Study results and caveats: The low donor count limited represented genetic and exposure-history diversity.

Comments on this clone: The antigen is unknown.

V was cut by 8 bases and J by 7 bases, with 18 bases left in between. CDR3 length: 14 residues. Germline V CDR1 and CDR2: SNHLY, FYNNEI. Every immunoSEQ plate was one replicate of a subset's evenly spread DNA. Sequencing used immunoSEQ multiplex PCR; TCRdb keeps in-frame clones, though not all of them. The sample lists more than 2 million clones; less than 95% were seen once. This TCR was sampled from a man between 18 and 35 years old in good health. Material: naive CD8+ T cells sorted from blood. The chain couples TRBV2 to TRBJ1-5, with a weak D call TRBD1 (5 bases). CDR3 protein: CASSEDGGGQPQHF. The CDR3 nucleotides are TGTGCCAGCTCCGAGGACGGGGGTGGACAGCCCCAGCATTTT.